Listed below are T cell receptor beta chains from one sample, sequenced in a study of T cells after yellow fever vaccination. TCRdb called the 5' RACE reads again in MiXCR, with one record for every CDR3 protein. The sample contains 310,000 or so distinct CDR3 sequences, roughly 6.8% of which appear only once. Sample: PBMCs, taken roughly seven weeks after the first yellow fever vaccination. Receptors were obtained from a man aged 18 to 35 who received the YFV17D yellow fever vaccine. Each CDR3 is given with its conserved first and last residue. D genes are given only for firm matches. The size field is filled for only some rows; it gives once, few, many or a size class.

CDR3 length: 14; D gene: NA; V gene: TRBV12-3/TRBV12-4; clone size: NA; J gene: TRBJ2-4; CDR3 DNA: TGTGCCAGCAGTAGGGTCGAGTATGAAAACATTCAGTACTTC; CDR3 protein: CASSRVEYENIQYF
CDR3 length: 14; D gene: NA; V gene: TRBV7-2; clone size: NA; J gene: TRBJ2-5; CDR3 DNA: TGTGCCAGCAGCGGGGCAAGGACCGAAGAGACCCAGTACTTC; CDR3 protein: CASSGARTEETQYF
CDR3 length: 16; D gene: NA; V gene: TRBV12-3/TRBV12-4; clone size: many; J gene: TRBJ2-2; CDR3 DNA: TGTGCCAGCAGTTTTGGTAGGGTTACGAACACCGGGGAGCTGTTTTTT; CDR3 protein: CASSFGRVTNTGELFF
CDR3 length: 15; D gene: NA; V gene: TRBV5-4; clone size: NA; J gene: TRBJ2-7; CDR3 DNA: TGTGCCAGCAGCTTTAGGGGTAAGGGGCCCTACGAGCAGTACTTC; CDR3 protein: CASSFRGKGPYEQYF
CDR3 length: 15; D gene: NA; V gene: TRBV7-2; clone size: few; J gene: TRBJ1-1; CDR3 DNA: TGTGCCAGCAGCTTTAACGGGATTATGAACACTGAAGCTTTCTTT; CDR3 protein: CASSFNGIMNTEAFF
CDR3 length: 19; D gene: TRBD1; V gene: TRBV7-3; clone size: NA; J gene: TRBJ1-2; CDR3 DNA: TGTGCCAGCAGCTCAACCACGCGACAGGGCGAGGGGAGGAACTATGGCTACACCTTC; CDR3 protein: CASSSTTRQGEGRNYGYTF
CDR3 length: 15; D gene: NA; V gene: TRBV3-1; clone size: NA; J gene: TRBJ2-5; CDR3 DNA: TGTGCCAGCAGCCGAACCTCAGGGCTGGGGGAGACCCAGTACTTC; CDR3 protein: CASSRTSGLGETQYF
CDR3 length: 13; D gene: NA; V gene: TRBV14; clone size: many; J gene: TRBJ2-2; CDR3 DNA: TGTGCCAGCAGCCGAGGAGCCACCGGGGAGCTGTTTTTT; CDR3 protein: CASSRGATGELFF
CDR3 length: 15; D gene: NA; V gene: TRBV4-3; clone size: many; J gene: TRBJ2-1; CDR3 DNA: TGCGCCAGCAGCCCTAGCTGGGGAGGATACGGTGAGCAGTTCTTC; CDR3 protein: CASSPSWGGYGEQFF
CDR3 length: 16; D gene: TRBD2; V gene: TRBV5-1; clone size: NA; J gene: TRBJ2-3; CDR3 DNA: TGCGCCAGCAGCTTAAGCCAGGGACTAGTTGCCGATACGCAGTATTTT; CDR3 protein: CASSLSQGLVADTQYF
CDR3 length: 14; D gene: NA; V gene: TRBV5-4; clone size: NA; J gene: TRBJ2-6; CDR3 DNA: TGTGCCGGAGCCAGTAGCTCTGGGGCCAACGTCCTGACTTTC; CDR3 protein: CAGASSSGANVLTF
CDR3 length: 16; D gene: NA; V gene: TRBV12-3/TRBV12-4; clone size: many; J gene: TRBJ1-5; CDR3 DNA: TGTGCCAGCAGTGTCCTGGGGCAGGGGAATCAACAGCCCCAGCATTTT; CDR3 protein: CASSVLGQGNQQPQHF
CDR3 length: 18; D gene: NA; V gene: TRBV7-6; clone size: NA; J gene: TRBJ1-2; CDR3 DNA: TGTGCCAGCAGCCTGACCGGGACACCCCCAGGGGTGGGCTATGGCTACACCTTC; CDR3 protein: CASSLTGTPPGVGYGYTF
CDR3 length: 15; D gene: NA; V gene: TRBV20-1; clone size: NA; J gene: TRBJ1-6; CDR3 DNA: TGCAGTGCTAGAGATGTCGGGGCTGGCAATTCACCCCTCCACTTT; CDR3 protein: CSARDVGAGNSPLHF
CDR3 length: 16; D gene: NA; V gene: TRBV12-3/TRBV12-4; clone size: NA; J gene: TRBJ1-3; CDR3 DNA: TGTGCCAGCAGTCGCCCCCTACAATCCTCTGGAAACACCATATATTTT; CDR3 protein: CASSRPLQSSGNTIYF
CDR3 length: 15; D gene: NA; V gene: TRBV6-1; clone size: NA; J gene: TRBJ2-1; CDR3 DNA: TGTGCCAGCAGAGCAGGGGGGGATAGCTACAATGAGCAGTTCTTC; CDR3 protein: CASRAGGDSYNEQFF
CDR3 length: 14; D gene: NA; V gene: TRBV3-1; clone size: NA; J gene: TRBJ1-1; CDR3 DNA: TGTGCCAGCAGCCAAGATCTAGGGTGGGGTGAAGCTTTCTTT; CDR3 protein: CASSQDLGWGEAFF
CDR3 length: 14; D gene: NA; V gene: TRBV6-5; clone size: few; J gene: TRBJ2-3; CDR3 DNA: TGTGCCAGCAGTTACAGGGGGGACACAGATACGCAGTATTTT; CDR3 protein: CASSYRGDTDTQYF
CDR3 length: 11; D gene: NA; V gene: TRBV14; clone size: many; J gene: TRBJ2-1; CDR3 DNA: TGTGCCAGCAGCCAAGACGATGAGCAGTTCTTC; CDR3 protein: CASSQDDEQFF
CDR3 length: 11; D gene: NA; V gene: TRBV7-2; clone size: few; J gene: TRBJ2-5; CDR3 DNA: TGTGCCAGCAGCGCATTCGAGACCCAGTACTTC; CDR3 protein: CASSAFETQYF
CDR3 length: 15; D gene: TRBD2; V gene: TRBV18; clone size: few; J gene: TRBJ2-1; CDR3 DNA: TGTGCCAGCTCACGCCCTCTTACTAGCGGGGACCAGCAGTTCTTC; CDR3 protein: CASSRPLTSGDQQFF
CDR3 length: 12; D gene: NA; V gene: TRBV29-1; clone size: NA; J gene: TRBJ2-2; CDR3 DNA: TGCAGCGTTTACAGGGTCACCGGGGAGCTGTTTTTT; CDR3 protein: CSVYRVTGELFF
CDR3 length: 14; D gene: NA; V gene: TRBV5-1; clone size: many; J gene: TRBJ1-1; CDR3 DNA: TGCGCCAGCAGCCCTTTGGGACGGGGCACTGAAGCTTTCTTT; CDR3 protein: CASSPLGRGTEAFF
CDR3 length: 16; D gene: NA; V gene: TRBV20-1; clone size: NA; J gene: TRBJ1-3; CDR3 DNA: TGCAGTGCAAGCCCGGGACGGAGCGGTTCTGGAAACACCATATATTTT; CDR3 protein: CSASPGRSGSGNTIYF
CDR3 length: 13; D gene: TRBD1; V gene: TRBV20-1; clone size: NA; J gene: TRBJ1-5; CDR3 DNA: TGCAGTGCTTTCACAGGGGGCAGTCAGCCCCAGCATTTT; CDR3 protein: CSAFTGGSQPQHF
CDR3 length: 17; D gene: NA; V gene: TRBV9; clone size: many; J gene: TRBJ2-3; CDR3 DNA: TGTGCCAGCAGCGTAGACGGGGCCGCCGGTAGCACAGATACGCAGTATTTT; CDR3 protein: CASSVDGAAGSTDTQYF
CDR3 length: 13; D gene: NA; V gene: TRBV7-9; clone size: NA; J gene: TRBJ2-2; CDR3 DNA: TGTGCCAGCAGCTCCCCCCTGCGGCCGGAGCTGTTTTTT; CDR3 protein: CASSSPLRPELFF
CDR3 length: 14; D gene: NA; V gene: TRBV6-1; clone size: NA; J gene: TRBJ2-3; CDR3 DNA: TGTGCCAGCAGTGAGTCACCTAGCACAGATACGCAGTATTTT; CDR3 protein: CASSESPSTDTQYF
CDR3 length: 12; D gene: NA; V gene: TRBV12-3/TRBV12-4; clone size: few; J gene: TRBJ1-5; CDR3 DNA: TGTGCCAGCAGTCGGGTTTGGCAGCCCCAGCATTTT; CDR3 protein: CASSRVWQPQHF